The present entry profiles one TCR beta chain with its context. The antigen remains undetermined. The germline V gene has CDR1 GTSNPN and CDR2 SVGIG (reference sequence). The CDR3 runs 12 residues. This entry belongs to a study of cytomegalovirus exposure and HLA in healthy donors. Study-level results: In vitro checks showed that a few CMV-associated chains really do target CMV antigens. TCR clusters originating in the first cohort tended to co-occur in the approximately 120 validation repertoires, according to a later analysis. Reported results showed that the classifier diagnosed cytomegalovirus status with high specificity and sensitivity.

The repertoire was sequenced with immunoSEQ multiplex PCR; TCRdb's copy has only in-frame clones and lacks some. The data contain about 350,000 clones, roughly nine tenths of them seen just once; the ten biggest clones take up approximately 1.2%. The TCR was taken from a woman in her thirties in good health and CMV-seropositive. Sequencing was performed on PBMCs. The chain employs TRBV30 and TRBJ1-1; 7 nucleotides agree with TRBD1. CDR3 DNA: TGTGCATATGGCAGGGGGGAGACTGAAGCTTTCTTT. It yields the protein CAYGRGETEAFF.